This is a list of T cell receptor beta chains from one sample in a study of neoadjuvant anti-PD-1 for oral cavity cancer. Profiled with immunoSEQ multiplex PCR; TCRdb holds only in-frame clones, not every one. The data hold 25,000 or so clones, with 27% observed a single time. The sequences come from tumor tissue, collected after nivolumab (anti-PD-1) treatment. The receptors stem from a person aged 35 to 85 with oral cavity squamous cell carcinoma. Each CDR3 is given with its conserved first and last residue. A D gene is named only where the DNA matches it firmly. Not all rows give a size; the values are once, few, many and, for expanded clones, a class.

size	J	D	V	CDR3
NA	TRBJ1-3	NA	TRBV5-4	CASSKGGTGNTIYF
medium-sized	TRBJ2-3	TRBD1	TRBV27	CASSPDRGLGDTQYF
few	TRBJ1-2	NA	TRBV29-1	CSVGTPYGYTF
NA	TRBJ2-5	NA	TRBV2	CASSEGGYFRETQYF
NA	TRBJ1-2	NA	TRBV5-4	CASSLGRGHGYTF
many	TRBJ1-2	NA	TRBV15	CATSRDSAFYGYTF
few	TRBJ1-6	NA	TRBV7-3	CASSLTSYNSPLHF
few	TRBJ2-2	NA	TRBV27	CASSPTFPPGELFF
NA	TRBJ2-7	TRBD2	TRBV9	CASSTGTSRYEQYF
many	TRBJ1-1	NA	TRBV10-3	CAIRGEVNTEAFF
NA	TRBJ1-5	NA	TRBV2	CASNREGRVDQPQHF
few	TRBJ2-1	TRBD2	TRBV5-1	CASSAGGLWNEQFF
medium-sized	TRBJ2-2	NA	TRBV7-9	CASSFSPTGAWWELFF
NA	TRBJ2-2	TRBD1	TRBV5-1	CASSPGTGRTGELFF
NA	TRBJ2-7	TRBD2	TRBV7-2	CASSLVGGGTYEQYF
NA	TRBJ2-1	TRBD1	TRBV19	CASSSGQGGNEQFF
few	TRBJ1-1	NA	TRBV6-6	CAGRVFTNTEAFF
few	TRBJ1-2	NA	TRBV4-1	CASSHGRDPSYGYTF
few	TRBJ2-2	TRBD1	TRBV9	CASSPGTGGMTGELFF
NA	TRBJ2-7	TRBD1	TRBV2	CAVGQGRYEQYF
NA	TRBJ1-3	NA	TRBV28	CASSPPAFNTIYF
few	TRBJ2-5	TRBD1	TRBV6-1	CASSAHRGIETQYF
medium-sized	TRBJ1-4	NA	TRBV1	CTSSQDPRDRTPTNEKLFF
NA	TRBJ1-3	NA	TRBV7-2	CASSLRGGSLYF
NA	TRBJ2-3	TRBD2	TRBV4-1	CASSQGRGRLAGGLGDTQYF
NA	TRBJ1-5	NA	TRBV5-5	CASSQARGINQPQHF
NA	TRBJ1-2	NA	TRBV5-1	CASSFMSSYGYTF
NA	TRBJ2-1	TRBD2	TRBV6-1	CASSEGLAVYNEQFF
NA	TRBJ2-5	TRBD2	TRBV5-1	CASSLALAGGPQETQYF
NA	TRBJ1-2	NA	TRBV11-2	CASSLGLGPRDGYTF
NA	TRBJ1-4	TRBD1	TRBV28	CASSLLGQGPSEKLFF
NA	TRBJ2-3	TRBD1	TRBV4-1	CASSQERTGISDTQYF
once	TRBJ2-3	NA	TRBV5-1	CASSVSWHTDTQYF
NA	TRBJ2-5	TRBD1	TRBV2	CASRTRGLETQYF
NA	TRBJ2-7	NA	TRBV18	CASSPLKDTYEQYF
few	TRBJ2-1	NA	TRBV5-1	CASSSYSGNEQFF
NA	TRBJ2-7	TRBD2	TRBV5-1	CASSPNPTSGSFLRAYEQYF
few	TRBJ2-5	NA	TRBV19	CASSGLAFETQYF
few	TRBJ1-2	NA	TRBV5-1	CASSLQGGAGYTF
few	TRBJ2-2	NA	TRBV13	CASSSTGGLNTGELFF
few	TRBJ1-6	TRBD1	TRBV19	CASKGWQGDSPLHF
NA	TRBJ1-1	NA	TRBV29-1	CSVERGGVNTEAFF
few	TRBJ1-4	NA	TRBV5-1	CASSTGKREEKLFF
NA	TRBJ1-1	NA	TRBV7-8	CASSLRVWDGTEAFF
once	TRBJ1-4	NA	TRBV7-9	CASSLAGRGKLFF
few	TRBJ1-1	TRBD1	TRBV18	CASSPWDTSGGTEAFF
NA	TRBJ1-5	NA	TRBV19	CASGWNQPQHF
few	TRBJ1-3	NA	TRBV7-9	CASSLGQSSGNTIYF
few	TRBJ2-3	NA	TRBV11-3	CASSLDQGGSIKQNTQYF
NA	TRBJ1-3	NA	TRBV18	CASSPSGGSGNTIYF
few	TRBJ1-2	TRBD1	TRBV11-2	CASSTNRDRAYGYTF
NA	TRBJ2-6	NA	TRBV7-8	CASSQRSSGANVLTF
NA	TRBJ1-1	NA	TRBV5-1	CASSWRGTGEAFF
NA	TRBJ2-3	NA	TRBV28	CASWGFSTDTQYF
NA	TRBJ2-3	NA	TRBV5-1	CASSLIGGFTDTQYF
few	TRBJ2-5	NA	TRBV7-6	CASSEYSTQYF
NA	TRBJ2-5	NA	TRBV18	CASSLSPRGRGLRETQYF
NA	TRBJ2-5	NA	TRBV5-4	CASSLGGAGTYQETQYF
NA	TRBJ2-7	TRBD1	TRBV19	CASSNQGAYEQYF
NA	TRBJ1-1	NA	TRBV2	CASSPLVGGTEAFF